What follows are 14 T cell receptor beta chains derived from one specimen sequenced in a study of T cells after yellow fever vaccination. One entry per CDR3 protein, called by TCRdb with MiXCR from the 5' RACE reads. The sample carries some 300,000 distinct CDR3 sequences, 7.5% to 9.5% recorded once. Sequenced here: CD4+ T cells sorted from PBMCs, sampled 5 days after the yellow fever booster vaccination. These receptors originate from a man younger than 35 who received the YFV17D yellow fever vaccine.

In this sample, this clonotype turned up a few times. This chain connects TRBV30 to TRBJ2-7; TRBD2 matches at 7 bases. Trimming removed 0 bases from V and 2 bases from J; junction bases left unmatched: 7. The CDR3 spans 15 residues. Germline V gene sequence: CDR1 GTSNPN, CDR2 SVGIG (reference sequence). The CDR3 spells CAWSVWGGIAYEQYF. Written as DNA, the CDR3 is TGTGCCTGGAGTGTATGGGGGGGGATAGCCTACGAGCAGTACTTC. The full variable domain, rest sourced from reference TRBV30 and TRBJ2-7, is SQTIHQWPATLVQPVGSPLSLECTVEGTSNPNLYWYRQAAGRGLQLLFYSVGIGQISSEVPQNLSASRPQDRQFILSSKKLLLSDSGFYLCAWSVWGGIAYEQYFGPGTRLTVT.

Only a few counts were recorded for this clonotype. The V and J genes are TRBV9 and TRBJ2-1; no clear D. Germline CDR1 SGDLS, CDR2 YYNGEE. Between the trimmed V and J ends, which lost 0 bases and 7 bases, there was a span of 14 bases. The CDR3 loop spans 15 amino acids. CDR3: CASSVASGPGNEQFF. The CDR3 DNA reads as TGTGCCAGCAGCGTAGCATCCGGGCCTGGAAATGAGCAGTTCTTC.

The chain links TRBV6-6 to TRBJ1-5; maybe TRBD1 (5 bases). Deletions cut 3 bases from V and 7 bases from J, with 19 bases between. Germline V gene lookup returns CDR1 MNHNY and CDR2 SVGAGI (reference sequence). The CDR3 contains 16 residues. Written as DNA, the CDR3 is TGTGCCAGCAGTTATCCGTGGGACCGTTCAGAACAGCCCCAGCATTTT. Protein product: CASSYPWDRSEQPQHF.

The V gene is TRBV7-9, the J gene TRBJ1-3; D is unclear. V was shortened by 5 bases and J by 4 bases, with 9 bases between the two germline ends. This CDR3 spans 13 amino acids. Germline CDR1 reads SEHNR; CDR2 reads FQNEAQ (reference sequence). DNA of the CDR3: TGTGCCAGCAGCCCGAAGGTCGGAAACACCATATATTTT. It encodes CASSPKVGNTIYF.

The table lists this clonotype with a few counts. The rearrangement links TRBV20-1 to TRBJ1-1, with a tentative D call TRBD1 (5 bases). Germline V gene sequence: CDR1 DFQATT, CDR2 SNEGSKA (reference sequence). This CDR3 is built from 14 residues. Trimming shortened V by 4 bases and J by 0 bases, and 12 bases separated the two germline ends. The CDR3 sequence: CSAKPMGVNTEAFF. CDR3 nucleotides: TGCAGTGCTAAACCGATGGGGGTGAACACTGAAGCTTTCTTT.

V is TRBV10-3 and J is TRBJ2-7; D remains unclear. CDR3 length: 15 amino acids. V was trimmed by 0 bases and J by 3 bases, leaving 12 bases between them. Germline V lookup: CDR1 ENHRY, CDR2 SYGVKD. The CDR3 bases are TGTGCCATCAGTGAGTCTCGTCAGGCTTACTACGAGCAGTACTTC. This gives the protein CAISESRQAYYEQYF.

There are many counts of this clonotype. The chain couples TRBV7-3 to TRBJ2-2; 12 bases align to TRBD1. J lost 5 bases, V lost 5 bases, and 9 bases had no gene match. This CDR3 is built from 17 residues. Germline V lookup: CDR1 SGHTA, CDR2 FQGTGA. Here the CDR3 reads CASSLTGQGARTGELFF. The CDR3 region has the DNA TGTGCCAGCAGCCTTACGGGACAGGGGGCACGGACCGGGGAGCTGTTTTTT.

The rearrangement links TRBV19 to TRBJ1-6; D unclear. Germline V gene sequence: CDR1 LNHDA, CDR2 SQIVND (reference sequence). The CDR3 extends over 14 amino acids. The ends were cut back, 6 bases at V and 10 bases at J, with 16 bases in the middle. For the CDR3, the DNA is TGTGCCAGTAGCCCAGAGGCGGGAGGGTCACCCCTCCACTTT. As protein: CASSPEAGGSPLHF.

The chain uses TRBV6-5 and TRBJ1-6; the D gene is possibly TRBD1 (5 bases). CDR1 and CDR2 from the germline V gene are MNHEY and SVGAGI. V lost 2 bases, J lost 7 bases, and 15 bases lay in between. The CDR3 is 16 amino acids. CDR3 in DNA: TGTGCCAGCAGTTACAGCCGACGGGGACCGAATTCACCCCTCCACTTT. Amino acid sequence: CASSYSRRGPNSPLHF.

This clonotype was picked up a small number of times. The V and J genes are TRBV7-9 and TRBJ2-7; maybe TRBD1 (6 bases). Trimming stripped 3 bases from V and 0 bases from J, with 15 bases between. Germline lookup yields CDR1 SEHNR and CDR2 FQNEAQ (reference sequence). This CDR3 spans 16 amino acids. CDR3 loop: CASSFRTEFFSYEQYF. For the CDR3, the DNA is TGTGCCAGCAGCTTCCGGACAGAATTTTTCTCCTACGAGCAGTACTTC.

Many counts were recorded for this clonotype. The chain links TRBV9 to TRBJ2-1, with 8 bases that match TRBD2. V was pared by 4 bases and J by 4 bases, with 7 bases of the junction left unmatched. Germline V gives CDR1 SGDLS, CDR2 YYNGEE. The CDR3 consists of 15 residues. CDR3 in amino acids: CASSLRGGQYNEQFF. The CDR3 nucleotides read TGTGCCAGCAGCCTCCGGGGGGGGCAGTACAATGAGCAGTTCTTC.

The J gene is TRBJ1-1, the V gene TRBV19; D remains unclear. CDR1 LNHDA and CDR2 SQIVND come from the germline V gene (reference sequence). Trimming left V 9 bases short and J 1 base short, with 9 bases between. CDR3 length: 12 amino acids. Written as DNA, the CDR3 is TGTGCCAGCGGGATGCCGAACACTGAAGCTTTCTTT. Protein sequence: CASGMPNTEAFF. The variable domain in full, with the rest retrieved from reference TRBV19 and TRBJ1-1, is DGGITQSPKYLFRKEGQNVTLSCEQNLNHDAMYWYRQDPGQGLRLIYYSQIVNDFQKGDIAEGYSVSREKKESFPLTVTSAQKNPTAFYLCASGMPNTEAFFGQGTRLTVV.

The J gene is TRBJ1-1, the V gene TRBV6-1; D gene ambiguous. The CDR3 extends over 13 amino acids. V gave up 1 base and J gave up 5 bases, with 8 bases separating them. CDR1 is MNHNS and CDR2 is SASEGT in the germline V gene. The chain's CDR3 is CASSEGGVTEAFF. Here the CDR3 DNA reads TGTGCCAGCAGTGAAGGAGGTGTTACTGAAGCTTTCTTT.

The V and J genes are TRBV25-1 and TRBJ1-2; D is uncertain. CDR1 is MGHDK, CDR2 SYGVNS, per germline. The CDR3 covers 13 residues. Between the trimmed V and J ends, which lost 6 bases and 4 bases, there was a span of 12 bases. The CDR3 region is CASSEEWGYGYTF. In DNA form, the CDR3 reads TGTGCCAGCAGCGAGGAGTGGGGCTATGGCTACACCTTC.